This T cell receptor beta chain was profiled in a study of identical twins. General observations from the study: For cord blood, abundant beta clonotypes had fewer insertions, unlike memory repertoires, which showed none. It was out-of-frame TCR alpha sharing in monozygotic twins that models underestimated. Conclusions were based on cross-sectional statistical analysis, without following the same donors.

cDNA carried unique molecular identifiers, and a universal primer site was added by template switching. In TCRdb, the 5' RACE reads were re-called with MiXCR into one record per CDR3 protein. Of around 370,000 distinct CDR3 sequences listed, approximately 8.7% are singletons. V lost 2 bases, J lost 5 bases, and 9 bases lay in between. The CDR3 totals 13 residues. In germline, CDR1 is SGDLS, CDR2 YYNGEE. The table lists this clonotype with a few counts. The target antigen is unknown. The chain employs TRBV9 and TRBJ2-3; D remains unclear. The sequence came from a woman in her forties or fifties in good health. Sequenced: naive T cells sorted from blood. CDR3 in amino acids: CASSVGRRDTQYF. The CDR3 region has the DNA TGTGCCAGCAGCGTTGGTCGGAGAGATACGCAGTATTTT.